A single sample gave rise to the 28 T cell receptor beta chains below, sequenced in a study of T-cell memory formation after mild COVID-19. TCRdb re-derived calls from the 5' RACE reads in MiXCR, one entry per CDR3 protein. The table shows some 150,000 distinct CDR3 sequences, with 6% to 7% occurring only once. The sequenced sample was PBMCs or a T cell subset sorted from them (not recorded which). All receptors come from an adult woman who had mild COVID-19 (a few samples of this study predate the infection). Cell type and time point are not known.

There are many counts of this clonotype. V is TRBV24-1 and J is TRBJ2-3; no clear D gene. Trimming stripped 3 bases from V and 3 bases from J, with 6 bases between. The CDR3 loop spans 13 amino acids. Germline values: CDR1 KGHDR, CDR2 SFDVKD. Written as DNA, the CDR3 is TGTGCCACCAGTGATCCACCAACAGATACGCAGTATTTT. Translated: CATSDPPTDTQYF.

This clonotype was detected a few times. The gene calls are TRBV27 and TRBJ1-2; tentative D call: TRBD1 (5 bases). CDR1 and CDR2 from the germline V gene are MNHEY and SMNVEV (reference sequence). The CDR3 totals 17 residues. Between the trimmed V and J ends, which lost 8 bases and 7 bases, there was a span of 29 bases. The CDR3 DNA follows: TGTGCCAGCCGTACCCCCCTCAGGGACGGGAGTAGGGTTGGCTACACCTTC. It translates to CASRTPLRDGSRVGYTF.

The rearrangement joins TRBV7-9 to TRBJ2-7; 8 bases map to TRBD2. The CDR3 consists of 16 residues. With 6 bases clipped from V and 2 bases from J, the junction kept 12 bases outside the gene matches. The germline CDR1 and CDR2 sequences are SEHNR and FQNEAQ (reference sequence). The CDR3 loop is CASSRAPGGVTYEQYF. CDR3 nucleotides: TGTGCCAGCAGTCGCGCCCCCGGGGGGGTAACCTACGAGCAGTACTTC.

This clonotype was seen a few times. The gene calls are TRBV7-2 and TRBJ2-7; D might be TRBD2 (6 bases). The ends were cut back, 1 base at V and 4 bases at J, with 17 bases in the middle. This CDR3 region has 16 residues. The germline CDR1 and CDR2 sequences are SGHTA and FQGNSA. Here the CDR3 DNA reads TGTGCCAGCAGCTTAGTAATGAGGACCAGCGGGTACGAGCAGTACTTC. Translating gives CASSLVMRTSGYEQYF.

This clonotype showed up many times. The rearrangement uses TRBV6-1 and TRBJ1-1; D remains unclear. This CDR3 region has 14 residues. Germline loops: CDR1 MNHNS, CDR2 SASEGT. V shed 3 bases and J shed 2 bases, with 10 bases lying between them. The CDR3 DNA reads TGTGCCAGCAGTGAGCCTCGGCGAAACACTGAAGCTTTCTTT. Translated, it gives CASSEPRRNTEAFF.

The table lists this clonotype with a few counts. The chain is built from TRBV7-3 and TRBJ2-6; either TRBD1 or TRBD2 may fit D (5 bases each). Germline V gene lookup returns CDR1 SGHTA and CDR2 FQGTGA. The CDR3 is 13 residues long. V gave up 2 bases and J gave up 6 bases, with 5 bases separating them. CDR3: CASSLGTANVLTF. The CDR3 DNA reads TGTGCCAGCAGCTTAGGGACGGCCAACGTCCTGACTTTC.

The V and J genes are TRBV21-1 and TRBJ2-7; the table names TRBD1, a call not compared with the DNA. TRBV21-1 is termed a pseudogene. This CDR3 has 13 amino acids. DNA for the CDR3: TGTGCCAGCAGCTCGCCGGACCCGGGTGAGCAGTACTTC. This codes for CASSSPDPGEQYF.

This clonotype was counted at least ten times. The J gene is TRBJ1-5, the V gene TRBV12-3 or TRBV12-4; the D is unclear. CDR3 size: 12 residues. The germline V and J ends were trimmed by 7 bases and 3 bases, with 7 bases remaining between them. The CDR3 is CASTANNQPQHF. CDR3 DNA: TGTGCCAGCACCGCTAACAATCAGCCCCAGCATTTT.

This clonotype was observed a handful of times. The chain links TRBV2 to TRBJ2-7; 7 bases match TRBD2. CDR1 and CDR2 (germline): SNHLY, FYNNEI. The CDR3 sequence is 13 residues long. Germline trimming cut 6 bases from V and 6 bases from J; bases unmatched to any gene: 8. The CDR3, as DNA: TGTGCCAGCAGGGGACTATCACGGGGCGAGCAGTACTTC. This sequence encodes CASRGLSRGEQYF.

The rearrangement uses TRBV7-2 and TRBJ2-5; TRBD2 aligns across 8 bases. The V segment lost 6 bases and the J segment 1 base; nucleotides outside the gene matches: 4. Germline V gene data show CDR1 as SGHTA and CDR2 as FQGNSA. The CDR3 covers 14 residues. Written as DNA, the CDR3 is TGTGCCAGCAGATCCGCGGGGGGCCAAGAGACCCAGTACTTC. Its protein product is CASRSAGGQETQYF.

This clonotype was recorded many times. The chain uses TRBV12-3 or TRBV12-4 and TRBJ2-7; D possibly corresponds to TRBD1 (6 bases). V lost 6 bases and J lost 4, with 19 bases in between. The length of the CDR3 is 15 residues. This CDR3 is CASSNSGTSLYEQYF. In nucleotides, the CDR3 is TGTGCCAGCAGCAACTCCGGGACAAGCTTATACGAGCAGTACTTC.

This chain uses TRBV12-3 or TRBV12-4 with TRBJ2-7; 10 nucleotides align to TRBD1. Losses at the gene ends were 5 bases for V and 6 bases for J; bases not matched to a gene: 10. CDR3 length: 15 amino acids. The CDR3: CASSTSGTGDPEQYF. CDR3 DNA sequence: TGTGCCAGCAGTACCTCCGGGACAGGGGATCCCGAGCAGTACTTC.

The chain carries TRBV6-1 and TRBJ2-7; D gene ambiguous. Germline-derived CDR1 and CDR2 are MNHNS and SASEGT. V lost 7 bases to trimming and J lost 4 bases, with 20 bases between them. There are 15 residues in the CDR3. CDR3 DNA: TGTGCCAGCAATTTGAGTAGCAGAGCGTCTTACGAGCAGTACTTC. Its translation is CASNLSSRASYEQYF.

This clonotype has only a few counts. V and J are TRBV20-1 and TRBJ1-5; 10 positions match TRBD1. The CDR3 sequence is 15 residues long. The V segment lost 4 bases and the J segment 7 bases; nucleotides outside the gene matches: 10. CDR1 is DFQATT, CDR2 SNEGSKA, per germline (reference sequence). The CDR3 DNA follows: TGCAGTGCTACCCCGACAGGGGGCGTGGGACAGCCCCAGCATTTT. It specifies CSATPTGGVGQPQHF.

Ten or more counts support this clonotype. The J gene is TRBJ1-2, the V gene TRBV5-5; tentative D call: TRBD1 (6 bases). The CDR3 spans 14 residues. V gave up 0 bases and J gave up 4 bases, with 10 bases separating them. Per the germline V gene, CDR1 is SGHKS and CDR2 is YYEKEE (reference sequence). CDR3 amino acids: CASSLGDKSYGYTF. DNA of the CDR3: TGTGCCAGCAGCTTGGGGGACAAGTCCTATGGCTACACCTTC. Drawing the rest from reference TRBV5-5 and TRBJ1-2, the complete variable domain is DAGVTQSPTHLIKTRGQQVTLRCSPISGHKSVSWYQQVLGQGPQFIFQYYEKEERGRGNFPDRFSARQFPNYSSELNVNALLLGDSALYLCASSLGDKSYGYTFGSGTRLTVV.

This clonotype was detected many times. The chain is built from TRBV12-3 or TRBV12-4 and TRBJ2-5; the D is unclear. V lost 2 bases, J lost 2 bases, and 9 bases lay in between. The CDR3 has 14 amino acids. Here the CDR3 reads CASSLRRQQETQYF. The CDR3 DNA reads TGTGCCAGCAGTTTAAGGCGTCAGCAAGAGACCCAGTACTTC.

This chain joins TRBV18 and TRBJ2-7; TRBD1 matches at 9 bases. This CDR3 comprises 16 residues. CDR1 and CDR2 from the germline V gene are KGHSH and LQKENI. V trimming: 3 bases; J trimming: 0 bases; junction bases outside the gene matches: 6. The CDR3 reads CASSPTRDRVSYEQYF. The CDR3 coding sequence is TGTGCCAGCTCACCTACCCGGGACAGGGTCTCCTACGAGCAGTACTTC.

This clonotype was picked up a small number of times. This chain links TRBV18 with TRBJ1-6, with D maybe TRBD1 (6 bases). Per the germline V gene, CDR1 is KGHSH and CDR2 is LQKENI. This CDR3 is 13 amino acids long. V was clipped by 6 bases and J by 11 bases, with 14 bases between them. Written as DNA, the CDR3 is TGTGCCAGCTCGGACAGCGGCAGTCCACCCCTCCACTTT. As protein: CASSDSGSPPLHF.

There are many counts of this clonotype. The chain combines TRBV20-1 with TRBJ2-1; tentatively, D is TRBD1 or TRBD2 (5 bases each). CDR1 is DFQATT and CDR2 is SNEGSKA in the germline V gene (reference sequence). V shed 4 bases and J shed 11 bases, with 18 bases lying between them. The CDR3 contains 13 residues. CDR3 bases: TGCAGTGCTATGTGGGGACGGGGAGAGCAGCAGTTCTTC. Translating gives CSAMWGRGEQQFF.

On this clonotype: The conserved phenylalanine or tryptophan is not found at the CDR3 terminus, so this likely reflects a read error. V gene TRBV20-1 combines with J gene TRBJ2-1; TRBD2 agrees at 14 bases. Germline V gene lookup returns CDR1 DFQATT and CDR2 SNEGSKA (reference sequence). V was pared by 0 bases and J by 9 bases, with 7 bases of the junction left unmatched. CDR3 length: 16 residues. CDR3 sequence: CSARDGGLAGGVEQFL. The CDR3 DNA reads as TGCAGTGCTAGAGATGGAGGACTAGCGGGAGGTGTTGAGCAGTTCCTC.

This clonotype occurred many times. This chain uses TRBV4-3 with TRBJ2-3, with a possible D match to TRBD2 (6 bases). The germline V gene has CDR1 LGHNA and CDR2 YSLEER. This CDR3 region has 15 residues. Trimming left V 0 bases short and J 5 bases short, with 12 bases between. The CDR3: CASSQDAGSGDTQYF. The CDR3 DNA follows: TGCGCCAGCAGCCAAGACGCCGGGAGTGGAGATACGCAGTATTTT.

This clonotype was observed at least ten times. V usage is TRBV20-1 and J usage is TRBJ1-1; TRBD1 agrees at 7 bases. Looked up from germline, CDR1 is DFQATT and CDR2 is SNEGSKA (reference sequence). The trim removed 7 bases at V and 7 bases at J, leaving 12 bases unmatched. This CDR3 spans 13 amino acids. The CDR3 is CSVLQGTGGEAFF. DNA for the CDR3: TGCAGTGTCCTACAGGGGACGGGAGGTGAAGCTTTCTTT.

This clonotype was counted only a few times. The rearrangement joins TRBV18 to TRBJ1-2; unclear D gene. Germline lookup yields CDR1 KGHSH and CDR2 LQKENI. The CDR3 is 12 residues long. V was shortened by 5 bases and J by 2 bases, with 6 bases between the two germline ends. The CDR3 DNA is TGTGCCAGCTCAGCCAACAACTATGGCTACACCTTC. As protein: CASSANNYGYTF. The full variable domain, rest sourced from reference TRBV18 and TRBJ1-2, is NAGVMQNPRHLVRRRGQEARLRCSPMKGHSHVYWYRQLPEEGLKFMVYLQKENIIDESGMPKERFSAEFPKEGPSILRIQQVVRGDSAAYFCASSANNYGYTFGSGTRLTVV.

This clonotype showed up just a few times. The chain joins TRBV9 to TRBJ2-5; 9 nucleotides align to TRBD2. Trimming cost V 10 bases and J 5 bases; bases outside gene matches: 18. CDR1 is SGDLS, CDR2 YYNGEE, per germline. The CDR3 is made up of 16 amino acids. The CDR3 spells CASQARGGGARETQYF. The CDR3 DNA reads TGTGCCTCCCAAGCTCGGGGCGGGGGGGCCAGGGAGACCCAGTACTTC.

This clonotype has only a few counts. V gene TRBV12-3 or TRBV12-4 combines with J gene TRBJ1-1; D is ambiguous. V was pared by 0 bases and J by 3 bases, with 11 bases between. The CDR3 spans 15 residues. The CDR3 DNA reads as TGTGCCAGCAGTTTAGCCACCCGAAGATACACTGAAGCTTTCTTT. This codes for CASSLATRRYTEAFF.

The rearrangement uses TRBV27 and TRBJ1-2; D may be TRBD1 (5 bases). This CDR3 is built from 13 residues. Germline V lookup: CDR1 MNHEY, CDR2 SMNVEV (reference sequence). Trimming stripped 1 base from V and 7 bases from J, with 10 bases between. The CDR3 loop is CASSLLAGRGYTF. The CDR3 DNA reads TGTGCCAGCAGTTTATTGGCAGGGCGTGGCTACACCTTC.

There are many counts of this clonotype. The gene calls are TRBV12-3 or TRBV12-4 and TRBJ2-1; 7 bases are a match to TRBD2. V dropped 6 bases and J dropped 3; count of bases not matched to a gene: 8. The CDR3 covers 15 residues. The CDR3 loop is CASSQWGGGYNEQFF. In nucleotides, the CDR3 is TGTGCCAGCAGCCAATGGGGCGGGGGCTACAATGAGCAGTTCTTC.

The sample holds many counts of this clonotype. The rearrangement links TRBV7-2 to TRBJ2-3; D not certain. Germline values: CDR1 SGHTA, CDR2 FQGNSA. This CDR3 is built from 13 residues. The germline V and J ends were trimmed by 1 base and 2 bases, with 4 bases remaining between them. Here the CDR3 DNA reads TGTGCCAGCAGCTTAGGACCCACAGATACGCAGTATTTT. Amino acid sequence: CASSLGPTDTQYF.